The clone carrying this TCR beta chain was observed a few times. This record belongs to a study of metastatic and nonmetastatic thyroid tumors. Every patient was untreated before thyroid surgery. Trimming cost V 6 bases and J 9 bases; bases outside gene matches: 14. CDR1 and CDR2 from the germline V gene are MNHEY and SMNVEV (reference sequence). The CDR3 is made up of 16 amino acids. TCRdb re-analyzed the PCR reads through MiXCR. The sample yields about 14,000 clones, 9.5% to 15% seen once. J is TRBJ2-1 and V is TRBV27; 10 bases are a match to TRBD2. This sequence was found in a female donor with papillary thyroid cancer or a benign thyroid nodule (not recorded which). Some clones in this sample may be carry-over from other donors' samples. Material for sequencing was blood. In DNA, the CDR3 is TGTGCCAGCAGGGTCCCGACTAGCGGGTGTTTAGGTGAGCAGTTCTTC. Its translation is CASRVPTSGCLGEQFF.